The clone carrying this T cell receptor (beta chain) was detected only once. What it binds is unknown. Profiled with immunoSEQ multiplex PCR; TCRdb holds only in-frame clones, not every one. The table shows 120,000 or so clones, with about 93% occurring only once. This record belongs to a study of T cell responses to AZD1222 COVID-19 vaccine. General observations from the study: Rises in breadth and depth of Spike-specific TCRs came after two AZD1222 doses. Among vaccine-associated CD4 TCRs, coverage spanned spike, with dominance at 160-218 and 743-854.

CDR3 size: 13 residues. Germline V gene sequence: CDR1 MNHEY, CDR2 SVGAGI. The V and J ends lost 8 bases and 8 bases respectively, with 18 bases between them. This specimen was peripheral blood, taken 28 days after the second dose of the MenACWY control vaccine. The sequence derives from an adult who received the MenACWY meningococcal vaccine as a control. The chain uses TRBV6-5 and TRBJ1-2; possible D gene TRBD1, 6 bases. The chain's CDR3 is CASRGGAFGGYTF. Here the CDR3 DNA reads TGTGCCAGCCGGGGGGGGGCCTTTGGAGGCTACACCTTC.